The 5 T cell receptor beta chains presented below share a single source sample, sequenced in a study of CD8+CD57+ T cells in acquired aplastic anemia. TCR beta VDJ and CDR3 profiles were obtained from a genomic DNA template. TCRdb called the reads again in MiXCR, with one record for every CDR3 protein. The sample records tens of thousands of distinct CDR3 sequences, approximately 78% being singletons. Material: sorted CD4+, CD8+, or CD8+CD57+ T cells (not recorded which) from PBMCs. The receptors originated from a human donor in good health, serving as a control.

The CDR3 loop is CASSAGGSQPQHF. The CDR3 bases are TGTGCCAGTAGTGCAGGGGGCAGTCAGCCCCAGCATTTT. V and J are TRBV19 and TRBJ1-5; 8 bases map to TRBD1. The V gene end was trimmed by 5 bases and the J gene end by 6 bases; junction bases not matched to a gene: 3. This CDR3 has 13 residues. The V gene's germline CDR1 is LNHDA and CDR2 SQIVND (reference sequence).

The V gene is TRBV7-9, the J gene TRBJ1-1; 7 bases agree with TRBD1. The CDR3 totals 13 residues. V lost 4 bases to trimming and J lost 8 bases; unmatched junction nucleotides: 7. Germline lookup yields CDR1 SEHNR and CDR2 FQNEAQ (reference sequence). The CDR3 DNA sequence: TGTGCCAGCAGCTCCGAGACAGGGAGGGAAGCTTTCTTT. Protein product: CASSSETGREAFF.

This chain joins TRBV19 and TRBJ2-2; D is undetermined. This CDR3 region has 14 residues. The V end was cut by 3 bases, the J end by 3 bases, with 8 bases between. Per the germline V gene, CDR1 is LNHDA and CDR2 is SQIVND (reference sequence). The CDR3 sequence is CASSILGYTGELFF. The CDR3 DNA reads TGTGCCAGTAGTATCCTTGGGTACACCGGGGAGCTGTTTTTT.

The rearrangement links TRBV19 to TRBJ1-3; 7 positions agree with TRBD1. Trimming took 5 bases from V and 4 from J; bases not matched to a gene: 8. CDR1 and CDR2 from the germline V gene are LNHDA and SQIVND (reference sequence). This CDR3 region has 15 residues. The CDR3 coding sequence is TGTGCCAGTAGTCGAACAACAGGGGTCGGAAACACCATATATTTT. Residues: CASSRTTGVGNTIYF.

The chain links TRBV9 to TRBJ2-6, with D unresolved. Trimming took off 0 bases at V and 0 bases at J, with 4 bases between the two ends. Germline assignment: CDR1 SGDLS and CDR2 YYNGEE. The CDR3 length is 15 residues. In DNA, the CDR3 is TGTGCCAGCAGCGTAGGAAGCTCTGGGGCCAACGTCCTGACTTTC. Its protein product is CASSVGSSGANVLTF. Combining the CDR3 with reference TRBV9 and TRBJ2-6 gives the whole variable domain DSGVTQTPKHLITATGQRVTLRCSPRSGDLSVYWYQQSLDQGLQFLIQYYNGEERAKGNILERFSAQQFPDLHSELNLSSLELGDSALYFCASSVGSSGANVLTFGAGSRLTVL.